This T cell receptor beta chain appears in the sequencing data of a study of CXCR3-negative and CXCR3-positive naive CD8 T cells. Looking at the study overall: Sequencing brought in approximately 140 million TRB reads altogether, and each library got about 1.5 +/- 0.3 million.

Germline V gives CDR1 DFQATT, CDR2 SNEGSKA (reference sequence). The CDR3 is 14 amino acids. CD45RO-CCR7+CD27+CD95- was the phenotype of naive CD8+ T cells. General study findings and limits: Naive CXCR3-positive and CXCR3-negative cells shared similar TRBV-TRBJ usage, unlike memory cells.

UMI-labeled 5' RACE TRB cDNA libraries were prepared from the cells. Each CDR3 protein gets one entry in TCRdb, which reprocessed the 5' RACE reads and gives no DNA. This repertoire includes about 26,000 distinct CDR3 sequences. Remarks on this clonotype: Its antigen remains unidentified.

This rearrangement joins TRBV20-1 to TRBJ2-1. The TCR was taken from a human donor in good health. Some clones in this sample may be carry-over from other donors' samples. The sample was naive CXCR3- CD8+ T cells from blood. Described subset: CD45RO-CCR7+CD27+CD95- naive CD8+ T cells lacking CXCR3 (TNR3-). The CDR3: CSAQELSSYNEQFF.